One sample yielded the 13 T cell receptor beta chains listed below, sequenced in a study of lymphopenia after photon versus proton radiotherapy (dated 2019 in TCRdb). Library preparation employed the immunoSEQ multiplex PCR assay. Imported from immuneACCESS, the table was reduced by TCRdb to in-frame sequences with V and J called. These copies leave out some clones; in studies compared against another copy, an unresolved V gene accounts for under half, and the cause of the remainder is not known. Across this sample there are about 22,000 clones, with around 90% seen only once. In total, the top ten clones hold about a tenth of the sample. The specimen was peripheral blood, collected from a patient treated with proton-based radiotherapy. Receptors were obtained from a woman in her seventies with pancreatic cancer. Some clones in this sample may be carry-over from other donors' samples.

This clone was seen once. The chain couples TRBV7-9 to TRBJ2-7; D is unresolved. The germline V gene has CDR1 SEHNR and CDR2 FQNEAQ (reference sequence). This CDR3 comprises 12 residues. Deletions cut 4 bases from V and 3 bases from J, with 7 bases between. The CDR3 DNA follows: TGTGCCAGCAGCTACGACAACTACGAGCAGTACTTC. This codes for CASSYDNYEQYF.

J is TRBJ2-3 and V is TRBV18, with D possibly being TRBD1 (6 bases). This CDR3 has 16 amino acids. Trimming removed 3 bases at V and 4 bases at J, with 17 bases between. Germline V gene sequence: CDR1 KGHSH, CDR2 LQKENI. In DNA form, the CDR3 reads TGTGCCAGCTCACCCGTACAGGGAAATCCTGCAGATACGCAGTATTTT. Translating it yields CASSPVQGNPADTQYF.

CDR3 sequence: CASSLSGPRGNQPQHF. Here the CDR3 DNA reads TGTGCCAGTAGTTTGTCAGGGCCCCGAGGCAATCAGCCCCAGCATTTT. This rearrangement joins TRBV19 to TRBJ1-5, with D possibly being TRBD1 (5 bases). The germline CDR1 and CDR2 sequences are LNHDA and SQIVND (reference sequence). The CDR3 has 16 residues. V was clipped by 5 bases and J by 2 bases, with 16 bases between them. Full variable domain (rest looked up from reference TRBV19 and TRBJ1-5): DGGITQSPKYLFRKEGQNVTLSCEQNLNHDAMYWYRQDPGQGLRLIYYSQIVNDFQKGDIAEGYSVSREKKESFPLTVTSAQKNPTAFYLCASSLSGPRGNQPQHFGDGTRLSIL.

J is TRBJ2-5 and V is TRBV29-1; 14 nucleotides align to TRBD2. V gave up 6 bases and J gave up 5 bases; unmatched junction bases: 11. This CDR3 region has 16 residues. CDR1 is SQVTM, CDR2 ANQGSEA, per germline. The CDR3 spells CSVGTRTSGRLETQYF. The CDR3 DNA follows: TGCAGCGTCGGGACCCGGACTAGCGGGAGGTTGGAGACCCAGTACTTC. The full variable domain, rest sourced from reference TRBV29-1 and TRBJ2-5, is SAVISQKPSRDICQRGTSLTIQCQVDSQVTMMFWYRQQPGQSLTLIATANQGSEATYESGFVIDKFPISRPNLTFSTLTVSNMSPEDSSIYLCSVGTRTSGRLETQYFGPGTRLLVL.

The chain joins TRBV29-1 to TRBJ1-1, with TRBD1 as a possible D gene (6 bases). The CDR3 has 13 residues. The germline CDR1 and CDR2 sequences are SQVTM and ANQGSEA. Trimming removed 7 bases from V and 1 base from J, with 13 bases in between. CDR3 nucleotide sequence: TGCAGCGGGCGACAGGCCCCGAACACTGAAGCTTTCTTT. It is translated as CSGRQAPNTEAFF. The whole variable domain, filled in from reference TRBV29-1 and TRBJ1-1, reads SAVISQKPSRDICQRGTSLTIQCQVDSQVTMMFWYRQQPGQSLTLIATANQGSEATYESGFVIDKFPISRPNLTFSTLTVSNMSPEDSSIYLCSGRQAPNTEAFFGQGTRLTVV.

The chain recombines TRBV10-3 with TRBJ1-2, with 9 nucleotides matching TRBD1. The V gene end was trimmed by 0 bases and the J gene end by 6 bases; junction bases not matched to a gene: 5. The germline V gene encodes CDR1 ENHRY and CDR2 SYGVKD. The CDR3 totals 15 residues. CDR3 in DNA: TGTGCCATCAGTGAGTCCGGGACAGGGTTTAATGGCTACACCTTC. Translated: CAISESGTGFNGYTF.

CDR3 DNA sequence: TGCAGCGTTGAAGACCTTATATACAATGAGCAGTTCTTC. Translated: CSVEDLIYNEQFF. This chain joins TRBV29-1 and TRBJ2-1; D uncertain. From germline, CDR1 is SQVTM and CDR2 ANQGSEA. Trimming shortened V by 0 bases and J by 4 bases, and 7 bases separated the two germline ends. This CDR3 spans 13 amino acids.

This CDR3 reads CASRSSNLANEQFF. The DNA of the CDR3 is TGTGCCAGCAGAAGTAGCAATCTTGCCAATGAGCAGTTCTTC. The chain couples TRBV6-1 to TRBJ2-1; D remains unclear. V lost 6 bases to trimming and J lost 6 bases, with 15 bases between them. The CDR3 covers 14 residues. Looked up from germline, CDR1 is MNHNS and CDR2 is SASEGT.

The chain links TRBV5-1 to TRBJ2-3; a possible D gene is TRBD2 (6 bases). CDR1 is SGHRS and CDR2 is YFSETQ in the germline V gene. V lost 7 bases to trimming and J lost 0 bases, with 21 bases between them. This CDR3 contains 17 residues. CDR3 loop: CASSRGKPGLSTDTQYF. The CDR3, as DNA: TGCGCCAGCTCCCGGGGGAAACCGGGGCTTAGCACAGATACGCAGTATTTT.

V and J are TRBV11-3 and TRBJ1-1; tentative D call: TRBD1 (5 bases). Looked up from germline, CDR1 is SGHNT and CDR2 is YENEEA. V was clipped by 6 bases and J by 5 bases, with 13 bases between them. This CDR3 is 13 amino acids long. The CDR3 loop is CASSSTRATEAFF. The CDR3, as DNA: TGTGCCAGCAGTTCCACCAGGGCGACTGAAGCTTTCTTT.

The chain links TRBV28 to TRBJ2-5; 7 positions match TRBD1. The CDR3 sequence is 15 residues long. With V trimmed by 5 bases and J by 2 bases, 8 bases remained unmatched. The germline V gene encodes CDR1 MDHEN and CDR2 SYDVKM. The CDR3 coding sequence is TGTGCCAGCAGTGGGACAGTGACACTACAAGAGACCCAGTACTTC. Amino acids: CASSGTVTLQETQYF. Full variable domain (rest looked up from reference TRBV28 and TRBJ2-5): DVKVTQSSRYLVKRTGEKVFLECVQDMDHENMFWYRQDPGLGLRLIYFSYDVKMKEKGDIPEGYSVSREKKERFSLILESASTNQTSMYLCASSGTVTLQETQYFGPGTRLLVL.

This clone was detected only once. The chain joins TRBV27 to TRBJ1-1; D might be TRBD1 (5 bases). V lost 2 bases to trimming and J lost 1 base, with 26 bases between them. Germline CDR1 MNHEY, CDR2 SMNVEV (reference sequence). This CDR3 has 20 amino acids. CDR3 residues: CASSLRGPLGIGGRNTEAFF. As DNA, the CDR3 is TGTGCCAGCAGTTTAAGGGGCCCCTTGGGTATCGGCGGGCGGAACACTGAAGCTTTCTTT.

CDR3 region: CASSEEGQGYSPLHF. Written as DNA, the CDR3 is TGTGCCAGCAGTGAGGAGGGACAGGGGTATTCACCCCTCCACTTT. The chain employs TRBV6-1 and TRBJ1-6; 10 positions agree with TRBD1. Germline loops: CDR1 MNHNS, CDR2 SASEGT. Trimming at V came to 3 bases and at J to 8 bases, leaving 4 bases not matched to a gene. CDR3 length: 15 residues.